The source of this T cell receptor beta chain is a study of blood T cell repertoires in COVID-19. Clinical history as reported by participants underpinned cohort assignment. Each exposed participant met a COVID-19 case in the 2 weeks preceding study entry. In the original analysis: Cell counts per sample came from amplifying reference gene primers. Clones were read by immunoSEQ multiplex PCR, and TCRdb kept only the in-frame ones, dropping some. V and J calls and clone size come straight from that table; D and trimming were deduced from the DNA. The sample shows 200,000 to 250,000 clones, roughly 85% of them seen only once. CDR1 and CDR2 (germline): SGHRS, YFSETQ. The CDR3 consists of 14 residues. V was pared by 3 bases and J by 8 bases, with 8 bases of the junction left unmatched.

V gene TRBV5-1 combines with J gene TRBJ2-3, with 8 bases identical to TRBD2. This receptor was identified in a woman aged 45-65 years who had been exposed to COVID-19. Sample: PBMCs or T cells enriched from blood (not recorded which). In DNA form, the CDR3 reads TGCGCCAGCAGCTCCGGGGGGGCTCAAGGTACGCAGTATTTT. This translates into CASSSGGAQGTQYF. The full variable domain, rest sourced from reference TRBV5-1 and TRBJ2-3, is KAGVTQTPRYLIKTRGQQVTLSCSPISGHRSVSWYQQTPGQGLQFLFEYFSETQRNKGNFPGRFSGRQFSNSRSEMNVSTLELGDSALYLCASSSGGAQGTQYFGPGTRLTVL.